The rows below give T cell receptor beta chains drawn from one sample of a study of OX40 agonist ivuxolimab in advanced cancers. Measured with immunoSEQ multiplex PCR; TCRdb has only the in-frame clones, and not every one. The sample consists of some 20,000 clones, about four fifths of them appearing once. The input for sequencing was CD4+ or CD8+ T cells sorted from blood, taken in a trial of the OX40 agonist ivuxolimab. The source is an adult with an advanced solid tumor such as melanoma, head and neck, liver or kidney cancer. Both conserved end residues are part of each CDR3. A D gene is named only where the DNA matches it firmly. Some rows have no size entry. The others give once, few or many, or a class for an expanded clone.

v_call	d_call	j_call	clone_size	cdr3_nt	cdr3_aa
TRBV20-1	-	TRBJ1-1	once	TGCAGTGCTAGTCGGTGGACTGAAGCTTTCTTT	CSASRWTEAFF
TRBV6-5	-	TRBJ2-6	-	TGTGCCAGCAGTTCGGGCTCTGGGGCCAACGTCCTGACTTTC	CASSSGSGANVLTF
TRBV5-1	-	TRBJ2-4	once	TGCGCCAGCGGTCAGGGGTATACTCCGAGGGGCATTCAGTACTTC	CASGQGYTPRGIQYF
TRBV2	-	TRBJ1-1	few	TGTGCCAGCAGGGGCCAATACACTGAAGCTTTCTTT	CASRGQYTEAFF
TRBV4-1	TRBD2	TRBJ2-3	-	TGCGCCAGCAGCCAGGCCCCTAGCGGGGGGGGCCCGGATACGCAGTATTTT	CASSQAPSGGGPDTQYF
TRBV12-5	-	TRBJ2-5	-	TGTGCTACATCCCACTCACAACAAGAGACCCAGTACTTC	CATSHSQQETQYF
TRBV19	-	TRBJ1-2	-	TGTGCCAGTAGGCCCACGGATGGGGCTGGCTACACCTTC	CASRPTDGAGYTF
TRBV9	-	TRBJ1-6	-	TGTGCCAGCAGCGCCCTGGGACGGACAAATTCACCCCTCCACTTT	CASSALGRTNSPLHF
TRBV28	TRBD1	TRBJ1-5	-	TGTGCCAGCAGTTCCTTGCCCCGAGACAGGGTGGTTCAGCCCCAGCATTTT	CASSSLPRDRVVQPQHF
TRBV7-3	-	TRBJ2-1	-	TGTGCCAGCAGCTTCGGATACAATGAGCAGTTCTTC	CASSFGYNEQFF
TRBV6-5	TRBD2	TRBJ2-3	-	TGTGCCAGCAGTTCAAGCGGGAGGGCGACAGATACGCAGTATTTT	CASSSSGRATDTQYF
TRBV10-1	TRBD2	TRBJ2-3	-	TGCGCCAGCAGTGAGTCGAGACTAGCGGGGGCCACAGATACGCAGTATTTT	CASSESRLAGATDTQYF
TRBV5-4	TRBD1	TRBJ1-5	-	TGTGCCAGCAGCTTGGGAGGGGGCAGTCAGCCCCAGCATTTT	CASSLGGGSQPQHF
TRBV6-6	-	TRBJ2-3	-	TGTGCCAGCAGTTACCCCCCCTCGAGTAGCACAGATACGCAGTATTTT	CASSYPPSSSTDTQYF
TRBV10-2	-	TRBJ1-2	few	TGCGCCAGCAGTCCTTCAGGGGCGTCCGGCTACACCTTC	CASSPSGASGYTF
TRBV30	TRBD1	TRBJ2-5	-	TGTGCCTGGAACCATGATGTATCGGGACAGGGGGAACAAGAGACCCAGTACTTC	CAWNHDVSGQGEQETQYF
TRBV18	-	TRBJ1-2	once	TGTGCCAGCTCCCCTGGACAGAGCTATGGCTACACCTTC	CASSPGQSYGYTF
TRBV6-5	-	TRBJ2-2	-	TGTGCCAGCAGTTCCACCGGGACGAGGAACACCGGGGAGCTGTTTTTT	CASSSTGTRNTGELFF
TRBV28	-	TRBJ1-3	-	TGTGCCAGCAGTGGGGGACACAGGATTACTGGAAACACCATATATTTT	CASSGGHRITGNTIYF
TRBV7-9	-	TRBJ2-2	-	TGTGCCAGCAGCCACCAGGGTGTCACCGGGGAGCTGTTTTTT	CASSHQGVTGELFF
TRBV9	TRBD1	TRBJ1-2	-	TGTGCCAGCAGACCTATAATGGGACAGGGGGCAGGTGGCTACACCTTC	CASRPIMGQGAGGYTF
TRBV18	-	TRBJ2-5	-	TGTGCCAGCTCCCGAGGACGGGAAGAGACCCAGTACTTC	CASSRGREETQYF
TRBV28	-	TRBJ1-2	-	TGTGCCTCTCGGGGGGGAAAAGTCTATGGCTACACCTTC	CASRGGKVYGYTF
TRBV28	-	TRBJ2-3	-	TGTGCCAGCAGTGAGGGTGGCGGCCCTAGCACAGATACGCAGTATTTT	CASSEGGGPSTDTQYF
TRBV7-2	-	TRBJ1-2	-	TGTGCCAGCAGCTTAAGTCCGGGACTCCTGGGAGGCTACACCTTC	CASSLSPGLLGGYTF